The present entry profiles one T cell receptor beta chain with its context. Its antigen is unidentified. The data originate from a study of siplizumab effects on memory and regulatory T cells. The length of the CDR3 is 14 residues. V lost 5 bases and J lost 2, with 13 bases in between. Germline CDR1 SGHRS, CDR2 YFSETQ. Libraries were prepared by immunoSEQ multiplex PCR; TCRdb keeps only in-frame clonotypes and omits some of them. The sample has approximately 94,000 clones; approximately 94% are singletons. Study-wide points: There appeared to be greater diversity in naive T cells than in memory cells, and naive T cells seemed major contributors to the alloresponse. Mappable alloreactive CD4+ clones were on average about 62% Treg-derived with siplizumab, roughly 28% in controls. Significant reduction of alloreactive sequences traceable to unstimulated CD4+ memory cells was observed with siplizumab. There was no confirmation of the suppressive function of proliferating Tregs from siplizumab cultures.

This clonotype was sampled from a human donor in good health. The material sequenced was non-Treg CD4+ T cells sorted from blood. This sequence joins TRBV5-1 and TRBJ1-1, with unresolved D. CDR3 sequence (DNA): TGCGCCAGCAGTTTACGGATGGAAAACACTGAAGCTTTCTTT. Translated, it gives CASSLRMENTEAFF.